Here is one TCR beta chain with its context. Its antigen remains unidentified. Base quality data are lacking; no much larger clone is found one base away. The CDR3 regions of human TCRbeta chains were subjected to immunosequencing. The published analysis was carried out like this. TCRs in the repertoires were matched against a reference library of SARS-CoV-2-specific TCRs that had been generated with the MIRA antigen-specificity platform. Breadth meant the fraction of unique TCRs that were SARS-CoV-2-associated, whereas depth meant the fraction of total T cells that were SARS-CoV-2-associated. Each spike-specific TCR was assigned to its reactive spike region and to a CD4 or CD8 class using the MIRA data. Log10-transformed breadth and depth values were compared by one-way ANOVA with Sidak's multiple comparisons tests. TCRdb mirrors the immuneACCESS table, restricted to in-frame sequences. Some clones are absent from its copies; in checked studies, under half trace to an unresolved V gene, and the reason for the others is unknown. V and J calls and clone size are copied from that table; D and trimming were computed from the DNA. Recorded for this sample are about 140,000 clones; over 90% of them occurred a single time. The top ten clonotypes cover more than 0.7% of the sample.

This sample stems from a study of T cell responses to AZD1222 COVID-19 vaccine (dated by TCRdb to about 2021). As for the study more broadly: A total of just over 230 trial participants underwent TCR sequencing, of whom around 200 received two doses of AZD1222 and about 25 received two doses of the MenACWY control vaccine. Trial participants were enrolled by age into subgroups of 18-55, 56-69 and 70-plus years, and around 150, 28 and 57 TCR-sequenced participants, respectively, were included in these subgroups. Beyond this particular receptor, the publication reports: The vaccine-associated CD4 TCRs covered the entire spike protein, and the dominant responses fell in regions 160-218 and 743-854. Participants were mostly white British and included more females than males, and it was suggested by the authors that clonal diversity may have been underestimated. Because no samples from the day 14 peak response were available, repertoires could be characterized only after the peak T cell response. A significant rise in spike-specific TCR breadth and depth was observed after two AZD1222 doses relative to day 0 and relative to MenACWY recipients. Conclusions about previously exposed vaccinees are limited because only a handful of AZD1222 recipients were SARS-CoV-2 seropositive at baseline. In the small 56-69-year group, the increase in depth fell short of significance, most likely because of low power. Nearly half of unique spike-specific TCRs reportedly recognized epitopes outside regions mutated in the B.1.351 and B.1.1.7 variants.

Trimming takes 4 bases from V and 2 bases from J, and the germline ends sit 15 bases apart. Sequences MNHGY (CDR1) and SVAAGI (CDR2) are obtained from the germline V gene. CDR3 length: 15 amino acids, cysteine to phenylalanine. The DNA shown is the 45-base CDR3, in frame from base 1. This sample's time point label indicates: baseline before first vaccination. What this sample's treatment or condition label stands for: meningococcal conjugate vaccine given as trial control. Samples from vaccinated people were obtained from the UK trials COV001 and COV002, which included a single-blind randomized controlled phase 2/3 trial of AZD1222 (ChAdOx1 nCoV-19) in healthy adults. Trial participant PBMC samples were collected at day 0 and day 28 after the second dose for TCRbeta chain sequencing.

The chain is encoded by TRBV6-9 joined to TRBJ2-7; TRBD1 might be the D gene, on 6 matching bases. The sequence derives from an adult in good health. This specimen was peripheral blood, taken on day 0 of MenACWY control vaccination. Here is the DNA: TGTGCCAGCAGTTCCGGGACACTCCTCACCTACGAGCAGTACTTC. Its amino acids are CASSSGTLLTYEQYF.